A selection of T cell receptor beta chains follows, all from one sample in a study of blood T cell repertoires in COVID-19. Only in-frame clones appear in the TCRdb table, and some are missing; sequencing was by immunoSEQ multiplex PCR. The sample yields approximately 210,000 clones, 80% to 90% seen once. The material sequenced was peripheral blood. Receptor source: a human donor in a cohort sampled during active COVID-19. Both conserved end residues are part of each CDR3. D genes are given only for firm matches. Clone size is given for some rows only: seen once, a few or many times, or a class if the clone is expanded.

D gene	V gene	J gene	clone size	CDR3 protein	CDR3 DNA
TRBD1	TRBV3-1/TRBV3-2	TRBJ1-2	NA	CASSQGPTGNHGYTF	TGTGCCAGCAGCCAAGGACCGACAGGGAATCATGGCTACACCTTC
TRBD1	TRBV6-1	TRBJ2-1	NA	CASSEDGTGWNEQFF	TGTGCCAGCAGTGAAGACGGGACAGGGTGGAATGAGCAGTTCTTC
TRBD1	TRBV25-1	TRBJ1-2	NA	CASKTPTGGNGYTF	TGTGCCAGCAAAACCCCTACAGGGGGCAATGGCTACACCTTC
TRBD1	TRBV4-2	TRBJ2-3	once	CASSQVGTEHTDTQYF	TGTGCCAGCAGCCAAGTTGGGACAGAACACACAGATACGCAGTATTTT
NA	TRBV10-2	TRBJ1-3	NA	CASSDWERDTIYF	TGCGCCAGCAGTGATTGGGAGCGAGACACCATATATTTT
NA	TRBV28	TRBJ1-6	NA	CASSLSRWRVGSYNSPLHF	TGTGCCAGCAGTTTATCCCGATGGAGGGTAGGGTCCTATAATTCACCCCTCCACTTT
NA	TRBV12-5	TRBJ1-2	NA	CASGTGFIYTF	TGTGCTAGTGGTACAGGGTTTATCTACACCTTC
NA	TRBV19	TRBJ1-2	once	CASRQTGYGYTF	TGTGCCAGCCGCCAAACAGGGTATGGCTACACCTTC
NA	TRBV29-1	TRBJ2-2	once	CSVALAGNTGELFF	TGCAGCGTTGCATTGGCGGGTAACACCGGGGAGCTGTTTTTT
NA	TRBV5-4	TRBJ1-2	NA	CASSREGDYGYTF	TGTGCCAGCAGCCGGGAGGGGGACTATGGCTACACCTTC
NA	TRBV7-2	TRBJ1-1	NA	CASSAQQVQVGGAFF	TGTGCCAGCAGCGCCCAACAGGTCCAGGTTGGTGGAGCTTTCTTT
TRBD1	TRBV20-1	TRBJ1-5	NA	CSASRGGQGATQPQHF	TGCAGTGCTAGTAGGGGGGGACAGGGGGCGACTCAGCCCCAGCATTTT
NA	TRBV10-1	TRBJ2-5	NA	CASSDGLLGSGKTQYF	TGCGCCAGCAGTGATGGTTTACTAGGGTCCGGGAAGACCCAGTACTTC
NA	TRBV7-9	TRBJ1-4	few	CASSLGRLGAPGEKLFF	TGTGCCAGCAGCTTAGGCCGGCTGGGGGCGCCTGGTGAAAAACTGTTTTTT
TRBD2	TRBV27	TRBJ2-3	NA	CASSRTSDISTDTQYF	TGTGCCAGCAGCCGCACTAGCGACATTAGCACAGATACGCAGTATTTT
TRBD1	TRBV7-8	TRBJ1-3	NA	CASSSQPDRISGNTIYF	TGTGCCAGCAGCTCTCAGCCGGACAGGATCTCTGGAAACACCATATATTTT
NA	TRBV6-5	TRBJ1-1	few	CASTPGTLNTEAFF	TGTGCCAGCACCCCAGGGACTCTGAACACTGAAGCTTTCTTT
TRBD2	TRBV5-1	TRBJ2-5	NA	CASSHLRGDQETQYF	TGCGCCAGCAGCCACCTTCGGGGGGACCAAGAGACCCAGTACTTC
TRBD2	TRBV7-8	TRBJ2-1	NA	CASSFLGWREVYNEQFF	TGTGCCAGCAGCTTCCTCGGGTGGCGGGAGGTTTACAATGAGCAGTTCTTC
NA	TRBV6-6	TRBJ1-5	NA	CASSYGTPSNQPQHF	TGTGCCAGCAGTTATGGGACACCTAGCAATCAGCCCCAGCATTTT
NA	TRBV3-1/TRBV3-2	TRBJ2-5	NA	CASSQDAKTESKETQYF	TGTGCCAGCAGCCAGGACGCTAAGACAGAAAGTAAAGAGACCCAGTACTTC
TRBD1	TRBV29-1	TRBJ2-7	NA	CSVVTGTGSYEQYF	TGCAGCGTAGTCACCGGGACAGGGTCCTACGAGCAGTACTTC
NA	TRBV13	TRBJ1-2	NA	CASSLGLRTTYGYTF	TGTGCCAGCAGCTTAGGCCTAAGGACAACCTATGGCTACACCTTC
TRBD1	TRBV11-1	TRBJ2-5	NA	CASSLEQGARGETQYF	TGTGCCAGCAGCTTAGAACAGGGGGCGCGAGGAGAGACCCAGTACTTC
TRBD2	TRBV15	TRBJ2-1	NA	CATSRVGLAGGYEQFF	TGTGCCACCAGCAGAGTTGGACTAGCGGGGGGGTATGAGCAGTTCTTC
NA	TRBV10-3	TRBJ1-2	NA	CAIGPAGDQGGYTF	TGTGCCATCGGCCCCGCAGGGGATCAGGGGGGCTACACCTTC
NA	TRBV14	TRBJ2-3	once	CASSQGVGAGTDTQYF	TGTGCCAGCAGCCAAGGGGTGGGGGCTGGCACAGATACGCAGTATTTT
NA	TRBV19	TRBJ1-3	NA	CASSKEGYGNTIYF	TGTGCCAGTAGTAAGGAGGGCTATGGAAACACCATATATTTT
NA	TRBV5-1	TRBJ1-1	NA	CASSPLGGGTEAFF	TGCGCCAGCAGCCCTTTGGGAGGGGGCACTGAAGCTTTCTTT
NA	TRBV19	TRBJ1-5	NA	CASTGRDNQPQHF	TGTGCCAGTACCGGCAGGGACAATCAGCCCCAGCATTTT
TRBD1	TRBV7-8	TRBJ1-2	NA	CASSSGTVNYGYTF	TGTGCCAGCAGCTCAGGGACAGTTAACTATGGCTACACCTTC
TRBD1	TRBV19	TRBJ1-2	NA	CASRVGQGIGYTF	TGTGCCTCCCGGGTGGGACAGGGGATTGGCTACACCTTC